What follows are 32 T cell receptor beta chains derived from one specimen sequenced in a study of T cells in Graves' hyperthyroidism and ophthalmopathy. Amplification targeted TCR beta CDR3 regions from RNA transcripts. The HTBI primer set was used in a first-round RT-PCR of the TCR CDR3. TCRdb reprocessed the multiplex PCR reads with MiXCR, giving one entry per CDR3 protein. Of about 840,000 distinct CDR3 sequences listed, roughly 40% are singletons. The sample was blood. These receptor sequences come from a man between 18 and 35 years old with Graves' hyperthyroidism.

This clonotype has only a few counts. This sequence may be a read error, since a much larger clone differs from it by one base. The chain uses TRBV25-1 and TRBJ2-7, with D unresolved. Trimming took off 8 bases at V and 2 bases at J, with 13 bases between the two ends. The V gene's germline CDR1 is MGHDK and CDR2 SYGVNS. There are 13 residues in the CDR3. The CDR3 spells CASDPHDAYEQYF. Written as DNA, the CDR3 is TGTGCCAGCGATCCCCATGACGCCTACGAGCAGTACTTC.

CDR3 bases: TGTGCCACCAGCAAAGGGGGCGGGAAGGGGGAGCTGTTTTTT. Residues: CATSKGGGKGELFF. This rearrangement joins TRBV15 to TRBJ2-2; the D gene is possibly TRBD1 (7 bases). The CDR3 is 14 amino acids. V was pared by 4 bases and J by 8 bases, with 14 bases between. Looked up from germline, CDR1 is LNHNV and CDR2 is YYDKDF (reference sequence).

The CDR3: CASSYEGTARAFF. The CDR3 nucleotides are TGTGCCAGCAGTTACGAAGGGACAGCCCGAGCTTTCTTT. The chain joins TRBV6-5 to TRBJ1-1, with 7 nucleotides matching TRBD1. V gave up 2 bases and J gave up 10 bases; unmatched junction bases: 7. The CDR3 is 13 residues long. Germline CDR1 is MNHEY and CDR2 is SVGAGI.

The chain combines TRBV10-3 with TRBJ2-7; D unresolved. This CDR3 has 14 amino acids. Trimming shortened V by 4 bases and J by 4 bases, and 14 bases separated the two germline ends. Germline CDR1 ENHRY, CDR2 SYGVKD. Here the CDR3 DNA reads TGTGCCATCAGTGGCCCCGAACGGTTTTACGAGCAGTACTTC. This translates into CAISGPERFYEQYF.

This clonotype showed up just a few times. The chain combines TRBV7-2 with TRBJ1-2, with 7 nucleotides matching TRBD1. Trimming cost V 5 bases and J 4 bases; bases outside gene matches: 7. The CDR3 runs to 14 residues. Germline V gene sequence: CDR1 SGHTA, CDR2 FQGNSA. The CDR3 DNA reads TGTGCCAGCAGCCAAGGCGGACAGGCCTATGGCTACACCTTC. It encodes CASSQGGQAYGYTF.

About this clonotype itself: The CDR3 ends on some other residue instead of the conserved phenylalanine or tryptophan, so this is likely a read error. The DNA is left out, because the CDR3 cannot be placed on it with certainty; the CDR3 is given as TCRdb lists it. V is TRBV7-8 and J is TRBJ1-3; TRBD1, the D gene given by the table, was not confirmed from the DNA. The length of the CDR3 is 9 amino acids, counting both ends. Germline CDR1 reads SGHVS; CDR2 reads FQNEAQ. CDR3 sequence reads: CASSQTGGA.

Many counts were recorded for this clonotype. This chain connects TRBV29-1 to TRBJ1-1; D is perhaps TRBD1 (5 bases). Germline V CDR1 and CDR2: SQVTM, ANQGSEA. The CDR3 contains 15 residues. Trimming took off 2 bases at V and 0 bases at J, with 13 bases between the two ends. The chain's CDR3 is CSVEYYQGMNTEAFF. The CDR3 bases are TGCAGCGTTGAATACTATCAGGGAATGAACACTGAAGCTTTCTTT.

This clonotype came up many times. This rearrangement joins TRBV7-9 to TRBJ2-6, with D uncertain. The germline gives CDR1 SEHNR, CDR2 FQNEAQ (reference sequence). V was clipped by 3 bases and J by 3 bases, with 6 bases between them. CDR3 size: 14 residues. CDR3 DNA: TGTGCCAGCAGCTTGGTAGATGGGGCCAACGTCCTGACTTTC. Its translation: CASSLVDGANVLTF.

The gene calls are TRBV19 and TRBJ2-5; D not certain. The germline V gene has CDR1 LNHDA and CDR2 SQIVND (reference sequence). V was shortened by 3 bases and J by 7 bases, with 24 bases between the two germline ends. The CDR3 sequence is 17 residues long. The CDR3 protein is CASSIGVSGPWKRTQYF. In nucleotides, the CDR3 is TGTGCCAGTAGTATTGGGGTTTCTGGGCCTTGGAAAAGGACCCAGTACTTC. Full variable domain (rest looked up from reference TRBV19 and TRBJ2-5): DGGITQSPKYLFRKEGQNVTLSCEQNLNHDAMYWYRQDPGQGLRLIYYSQIVNDFQKGDIAEGYSVSREKKESFPLTVTSAQKNPTAFYLCASSIGVSGPWKRTQYFGPGTRLLVL.

This sequence joins TRBV6-5 and TRBJ2-7; D may be TRBD1 (6 bases). Germline lookup yields CDR1 MNHEY and CDR2 SVGAGI. CDR3 length equals 15 residues. Trimming cost V 4 bases and J 2 bases, with 15 bases left between them. The CDR3 spells CASSLVAGVTYEQYF. DNA for the CDR3: TGTGCCAGCAGTTTAGTCGCAGGGGTAACCTACGAGCAGTACTTC.

This clonotype has at least ten counts. The chain uses TRBV19 and TRBJ1-1, with D possibly TRBD1 on 6 matching bases. Germline lookup yields CDR1 LNHDA and CDR2 SQIVND (reference sequence). With 7 bases removed from V and 6 bases from J, the gap between germline ends came to 15 bases. The CDR3 consists of 13 residues. CDR3 DNA sequence: TGTGCCAGTACCCCGGACAGAGAGGCTGAAGCTTTCTTT. Amino acid sequence: CASTPDREAEAFF.

This chain joins TRBV19 and TRBJ2-7, with 9 bases fitting TRBD2. Germline V lookup: CDR1 LNHDA, CDR2 SQIVND (reference sequence). The CDR3 runs to 12 residues. The junction had 10 bases not matched to a gene; V was cut back by 7 bases and J by 12 bases. CDR3 DNA sequence: TGTGCCAGTAAAGGCGGACTAGCGATGCCGTACTTC. Residues: CASKGGLAMPYF.

This chain connects TRBV29-1 to TRBJ1-2, with D possibly TRBD1 on 6 matching bases. The germline CDR1 and CDR2 sequences are SQVTM and ANQGSEA. The CDR3 sequence is 12 residues long. Trimming pared 7 bases from V and 2 bases from J, leaving 11 bases between. CDR3 DNA: TGCAGCGACAGGGACCCCAACTATGGCTACACCTTC. Protein sequence: CSDRDPNYGYTF.

The table lists this clonotype with many counts. The chain employs TRBV29-1 and TRBJ2-7, with a weak D call TRBD2 (6 bases). The CDR3 is 14 residues long. CDR1 is SQVTM and CDR2 is ANQGSEA in the germline V gene. Trimming pared 5 bases from V and 5 bases from J, leaving 19 bases between. The CDR3, as DNA: TGCAGCGTTTATTTTGCGGGAAGGCTCGACGAGCAGTACTTC. It yields the protein CSVYFAGRLDEQYF.

In DNA, the CDR3 is TGTGCCAGCAGTCCACGGTATGGGGGGGGCCAGGAGACCCAGCATTTT. It is translated as CASSPRYGGGQETQHF. The gene calls are TRBV9 and TRBJ1-5; possibly TRBD1 for D (6 bases). V was cut by 5 bases and J by 11 bases, with 26 bases left in between. The CDR3 is 16 residues long. Germline CDR1 reads SGDLS; CDR2 reads YYNGEE.

CDR3 amino acids: CASKGQQNTGELFF. The CDR3 region has the DNA TGTGCCAGCAAGGGACAACAAAACACCGGGGAGCTGTTTTTT. This sequence joins TRBV2 and TRBJ2-2; tentatively, D is TRBD1 (6 bases). Trimming cost V 7 bases and J 2 bases, with 11 bases left between them. The V gene's germline CDR1 is SNHLY and CDR2 FYNNEI. This CDR3 has 14 residues.

V usage is TRBV5-6 and J usage is TRBJ1-3, with TRBD1 as a possible D gene (6 bases). Trimming removed 4 bases from V and 2 bases from J, with 16 bases in between. The CDR3 covers 16 residues. The germline CDR1 and CDR2 sequences are SGHDT and YYEEEE. The CDR3 DNA is TGTGCCAGCAGCACCTTACAGGGCTCGACTGGAAACACCATATATTTT. It is translated as CASSTLQGSTGNTIYF.

This clonotype has a single count. The rearrangement joins TRBV7-9 to TRBJ2-5; D is unresolved. V shed 5 bases and J shed 12 bases, with 10 bases lying between them. Germline CDR1 SEHNR, CDR2 FQNEAQ (reference sequence). This CDR3 region has 10 residues. CDR3 DNA: TGTGCCAGCAGCCCTGGACGGAAGTACTTC. Translating gives CASSPGRKYF.

This clonotype was seen only a few times. V is TRBV4-1 and J is TRBJ1-6; 10 nucleotides line up with TRBD1. This CDR3 contains 16 residues. CDR1 and CDR2 from the germline V gene are MGHRA and YSYEKL. The J segment lost 9 bases and the V segment lost 3 bases, leaving 8 bases of the junction unmatched. CDR3 sequence: CASSHADRDRGSPLHF. DNA for the CDR3: TGCGCCAGCAGCCATGCTGACCGGGACAGGGGTTCACCCCTCCACTTT.

This clonotype was counted only a few times. The DNA of the CDR3 is TGTGCCAGCAGTACGACTCCTACCTACGAGCAGTACTTC. It is translated as CASSTTPTYEQYF. The gene calls are TRBV12-3 or TRBV12-4 and TRBJ2-7; unclear D gene. V was pared by 5 bases and J by 2 bases, with 10 bases between. The CDR3 loop spans 13 amino acids.

The sample holds one count of this clonotype. The rearrangement uses TRBV7-9 and TRBJ2-2; D is possibly TRBD2 (6 bases). V dropped 5 bases and J dropped 6 bases, with 34 bases sitting between them. Germline CDR1 SEHNR, CDR2 FQNEAQ (reference sequence). The CDR3 has 21 residues. The CDR3 loop reads CASSTWVIGHPSEFASGELFF. The CDR3 DNA reads TGTGCCAGCAGCACCTGGGTTATAGGCCATCCTAGCGAGTTCGCGTCCGGGGAGCTGTTTTTT.

In nucleotides, the CDR3 is TGTGCCATCAGTCCCGGACAGGTCAGAGGCTACGAGCAGTACTTC. Protein: CAISPGQVRGYEQYF. The V and J genes are TRBV10-3 and TRBJ2-7; 7 nucleotides agree with TRBD1. The CDR3 has 15 residues. V shed 5 bases and J 3 bases; nucleotides not matched to a gene: 10. The germline CDR1 and CDR2 sequences are ENHRY and SYGVKD.

This clonotype was found many times. This sequence joins TRBV9 and TRBJ1-3, with no clear D. The CDR3 contains 16 residues. Germline V gene lookup returns CDR1 SGDLS and CDR2 YYNGEE. The ends were cut back, 0 bases at V and 0 bases at J, with 10 bases in the middle. CDR3 sequence (DNA): TGTGCCAGCAGCGTAGATGGTGGACGCTCTGGAAACACCATATATTTT. It translates to CASSVDGGRSGNTIYF.

This clonotype was seen at least ten times. CDR3 sequence reads: CSVEGQGGSNYGYTF. CDR3 DNA sequence: TGCAGCGTTGAAGGACAGGGGGGTTCTAACTATGGCTACACCTTC. The rearrangement links TRBV29-1 to TRBJ1-2, with TRBD1 identical over 9 bases. CDR1 SQVTM and CDR2 ANQGSEA come from the germline V gene. The CDR3 contains 15 residues. V dropped 1 base and J dropped 0; count of bases not matched to a gene: 3.

This clonotype was seen many times. The chain has TRBV9 and TRBJ1-1, with D hard to call. CDR1 is SGDLS, CDR2 YYNGEE, per germline. V was pared by 3 bases and J by 5 bases, with 11 bases between. The CDR3 has 13 amino acids. In DNA form, the CDR3 reads TGTGCCAGCAGCGCTGAGGGTGTAACTGAAGCTTTCTTT. Its translation: CASSAEGVTEAFF.

Turning to this clonotype: One end of the junction varies from germline; a read error may be responsible. The chain is built from TRBV29-1 and TRBJ2-6; 10 nucleotides align to TRBD1. This CDR3 is 13 amino acids long. Germline values: CDR1 SQVTM, CDR2 ANQGSEA. The CDR3 nucleotides read TGCAGCGCCGCCGGGACAGGGGTCAACGTCCTGACTTTC. Residues: CSAAGTGVNVLTF.

This clonotype was counted many times. The chain has TRBV19 and TRBJ1-5, with no clear D. The germline V and J ends were trimmed by 0 bases and 5 bases, with 11 bases remaining between them. CDR1 and CDR2 (germline): LNHDA, SQIVND (reference sequence). This CDR3 is 15 amino acids long. As DNA, the CDR3 is TGTGCCAGTAGTATAGATCCCCGGGGAGATCAGCCCCAGCATTTT. Protein sequence: CASSIDPRGDQPQHF.

This clonotype was counted only a few times. CDR3 nucleotide sequence: TGTGCCAGCAGCTTAGGCCTCAGGGCTGGGGCCAACGTCCTGACTTTC. Protein sequence: CASSLGLRAGANVLTF. V usage is TRBV7-2 and J usage is TRBJ2-6, with D possibly matching TRBD1 (5 bases). The CDR3 has 16 amino acids. Trimming removed 1 base at V and 2 bases at J, with 9 bases between. Germline V gene lookup returns CDR1 SGHTA and CDR2 FQGNSA.

In its sample, this clonotype was seen many times. The chain employs TRBV5-1 and TRBJ1-6; TRBD1 agrees at 9 bases. The CDR3 is made up of 16 amino acids. Germline loops: CDR1 SGHRS, CDR2 YFSETQ. Trimming took 0 bases from V and 7 from J; bases not matched to a gene: 5. CDR3 region: CASSLAGDRANSPLHF. The DNA of the CDR3 is TGCGCCAGCAGCTTGGCTGGGGACAGGGCAAATTCACCCCTCCACTTT.

This chain connects TRBV10-3 to TRBJ1-5, with D possibly TRBD1 on 5 matching bases. Germline V lookup: CDR1 ENHRY, CDR2 SYGVKD. Trimming shortened V by 10 bases and J by 3 bases, and 13 bases separated the two germline ends. The CDR3 length is 13 residues. The CDR3 sequence: CASSRDLNQPQHF. As DNA, the CDR3 is TGTGCCAGCTCCCGGGACCTCAATCAGCCCCAGCATTTT.

This rearrangement joins TRBV7-8 to TRBJ2-7; 9 bases are a match to TRBD1. The J call is doubtful: the DNA matches TRBJ2-4 better. This CDR3 is 16 amino acids long. Germline lookup yields CDR1 SGHVS and CDR2 FQNEAQ. The chain's CDR3 is CASSLPSQGAWNIQYF. DNA for the CDR3: TGTGCCAGCAGCTTGCCGTCACAGGGGGCGTGGAACATTCAGTACTTC.

The chain combines TRBV5-5 with TRBJ2-7, with TRBD1 matching over 7 bases. Germline lookup yields CDR1 SGHKS and CDR2 YYEKEE (reference sequence). Trimming at V came to 3 bases and at J to 2 bases, leaving 5 bases not matched to a gene. The CDR3 totals 14 residues. CDR3 sequence reads: CASSSHGQAYEQYF. The CDR3 DNA reads as TGTGCCAGCAGCTCGCACGGACAGGCCTACGAGCAGTACTTC.